This T cell receptor (beta chain) is from a study of immune evolution from preneoplasia to lung adenocarcinoma. Concerning this clone: Other nucleotide sequences in the sample specify the same CDR3.

Only in-frame clones appear in the TCRdb table, and some are missing; sequencing was by immunoSEQ multiplex PCR. The sample consists of over 10,000 clones, about 85% of them appearing once. The CDR3 covers 11 residues. In germline, CDR1 is GTSNPN, CDR2 SVGIG (reference sequence). The germline V and J ends were trimmed by 2 bases and 0 bases, with 2 bases remaining between them. This chain connects TRBV30 to TRBJ2-7; D is undetermined. This receptor was identified in a person aged 50-75 years with lung adenocarcinoma. Sequenced input: FFPE tissue from an adenomatous hyperplasia lung lesion. The subset denotes: atypical adenomatous hyperplasia (AAH), lung preneoplasia. The CDR3 reads CAWSPSYEQYF. For the CDR3, the DNA is TGTGCCTGGAGTCCCTCCTACGAGCAGTACTTC.